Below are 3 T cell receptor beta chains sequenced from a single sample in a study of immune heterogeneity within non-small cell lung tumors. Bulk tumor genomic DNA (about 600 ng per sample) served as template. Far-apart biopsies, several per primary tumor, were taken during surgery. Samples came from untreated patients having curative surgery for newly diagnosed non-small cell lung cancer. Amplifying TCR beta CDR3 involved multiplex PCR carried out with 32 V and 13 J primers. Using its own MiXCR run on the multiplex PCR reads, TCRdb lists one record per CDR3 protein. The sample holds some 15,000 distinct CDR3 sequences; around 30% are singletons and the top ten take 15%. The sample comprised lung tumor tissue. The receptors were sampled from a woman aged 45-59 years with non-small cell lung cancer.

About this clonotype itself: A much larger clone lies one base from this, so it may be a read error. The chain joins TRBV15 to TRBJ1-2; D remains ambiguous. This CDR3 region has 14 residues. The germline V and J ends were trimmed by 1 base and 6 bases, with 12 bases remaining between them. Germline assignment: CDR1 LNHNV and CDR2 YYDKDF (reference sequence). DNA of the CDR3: TGTGCCACCAGCAGAGTCCCGGACGACGATGGCTACACCTTC. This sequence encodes CATSRVPDDDGYTF.

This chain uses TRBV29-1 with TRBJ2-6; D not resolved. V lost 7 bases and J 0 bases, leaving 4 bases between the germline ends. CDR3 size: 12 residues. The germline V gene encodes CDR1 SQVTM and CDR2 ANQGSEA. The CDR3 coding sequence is TGCAGCGCCGGCTCTGGGGCCAACGTCCTGACTTTC. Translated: CSAGSGANVLTF.

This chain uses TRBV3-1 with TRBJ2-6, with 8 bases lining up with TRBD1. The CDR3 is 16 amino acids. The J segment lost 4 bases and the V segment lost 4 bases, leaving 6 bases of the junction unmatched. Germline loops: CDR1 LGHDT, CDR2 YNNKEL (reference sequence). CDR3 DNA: TGTGCCAGCAGCCGTCAGGGGGCGTCCGGGGCCAACGTCCTGACTTTC. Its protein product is CASSRQGASGANVLTF.